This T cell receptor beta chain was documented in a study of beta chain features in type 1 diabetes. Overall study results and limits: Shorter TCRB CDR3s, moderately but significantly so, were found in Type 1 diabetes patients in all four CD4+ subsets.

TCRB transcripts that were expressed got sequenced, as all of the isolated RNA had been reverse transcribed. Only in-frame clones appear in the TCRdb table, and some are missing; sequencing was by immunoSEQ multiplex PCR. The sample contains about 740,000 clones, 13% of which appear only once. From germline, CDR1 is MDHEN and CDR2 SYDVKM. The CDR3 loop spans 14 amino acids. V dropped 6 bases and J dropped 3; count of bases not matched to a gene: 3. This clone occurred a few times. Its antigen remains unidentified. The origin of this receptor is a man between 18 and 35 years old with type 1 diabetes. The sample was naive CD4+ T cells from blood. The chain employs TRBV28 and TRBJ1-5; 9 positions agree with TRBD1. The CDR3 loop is CASRGTGPNQPQHF. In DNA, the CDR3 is TGTGCCAGCAGGGGGACAGGGCCCAATCAGCCCCAGCATTTT.